This passage covers 22 T cell receptor beta chains from one sample sequenced in a study of beta chain features in type 1 diabetes. cDNA synthesis used the whole RNA isolate, giving expressed TCRB sequences. The repertoire was sequenced with immunoSEQ multiplex PCR; TCRdb's copy has only in-frame clones and lacks some. The table has 860,000 or so clones, roughly a sixth seen once. The sample consisted of naive CD4+ T cells from blood. Receptors were obtained from a woman younger than 35 in good health.

This clone was counted a few times. The rearrangement joins TRBV19 to TRBJ2-4, with 8 bases aligning to TRBD2. This CDR3 region has 16 residues. In germline, CDR1 is LNHDA, CDR2 SQIVND (reference sequence). V gave up 3 bases and J gave up 3 bases; unmatched junction bases: 7. CDR3 region: CASSMEAGVDKNIQYF. In DNA, the CDR3 is TGTGCCAGTAGTATGGAAGCGGGAGTAGACAAAAACATTCAGTACTTC.

This clone showed up just a few times. The sample holds other DNA sequences that translate to the same CDR3. The J gene is TRBJ2-3, the V gene TRBV7-2; D is uncertain. This CDR3 has 14 residues. Germline CDR1 SGHTA, CDR2 FQGNSA. V lost 1 base and J 1 base, leaving 6 bases between the germline ends. The CDR3 DNA follows: TGTGCCAGCAGCTTAGGGCGCGGCACAGATACGCAGTATTTT. This encodes CASSLGRGTDTQYF.

This clone was picked up a small number of times. The chain recombines TRBV28 with TRBJ2-1, with 13 bases aligning to TRBD2. CDR3 length: 13 amino acids. Germline assignment: CDR1 MDHEN and CDR2 SYDVKM. Unmatched junction bases numbered 8, after V lost 9 bases and J lost 12 bases. CDR3 sequence: CASEGTSGIGQFF. The CDR3, as DNA: TGTGCCAGTGAGGGGACTAGCGGGATCGGGCAGTTCTTC.

This clone was observed a handful of times. The chain links TRBV15 to TRBJ2-7; the D is unclear. V was clipped by 0 bases and J by 7 bases, with 13 bases between them. The CDR3 contains 14 residues. The germline gives CDR1 LNHNV, CDR2 YYDKDF (reference sequence). CDR3 nucleotide sequence: TGTGCCACCAGCAGAGATCATCAAGGGCGGGAGCAGTACTTC. Residues: CATSRDHQGREQYF.

This clone was seen more than once but under ten times. DNA for the CDR3: TGTGCCAGCAGTTCCCAAGCCTCAAACATTCAGTACTTC. This translates into CASSSQASNIQYF. V usage is TRBV28 and J usage is TRBJ2-4; D not resolved. This CDR3 region has 13 residues. Trimming removed 4 bases from V and 6 bases from J, with 10 bases in between. CDR1 MDHEN and CDR2 SYDVKM come from the germline V gene. Full variable domain (missing parts from reference TRBV28 and TRBJ2-4): DVKVTQSSRYLVKRTGEKVFLECVQDMDHENMFWYRQDPGLGLRLIYFSYDVKMKEKGDIPEGYSVSREKKERFSLILESASTNQTSMYLCASSSQASNIQYFGAGTRLSVL.

This clone showed up just a few times. This chain uses TRBV7-3 with TRBJ2-1, with 12 positions matching TRBD2. CDR1 is SGHTA and CDR2 is FQGTGA in the germline V gene. The V gene end was trimmed by 5 bases and the J gene end by 6 bases; junction bases not matched to a gene: 5. The CDR3 runs 15 residues. The CDR3 is CASSPRTSGTNEQFF. The CDR3 nucleotides read TGTGCCAGCAGCCCAAGGACTAGCGGGACCAATGAGCAGTTCTTC.

This clone was observed a handful of times. The CDR3 region is CASSPPVSRAYEQYF. The CDR3, as DNA: TGTGCCAGCTCACCACCGGTCAGTCGCGCCTACGAGCAGTACTTC. The chain couples TRBV18 to TRBJ2-7, with D uncertain. Between the trimmed V and J ends, which lost 0 bases and 2 bases, there was a span of 11 bases. There are 15 residues in the CDR3. Germline V gene sequence: CDR1 KGHSH, CDR2 LQKENI.

This sequence joins TRBV6-6 and TRBJ2-1; D not resolved. V lost 2 bases to trimming and J lost 0 bases, with 5 bases between them. The length of the CDR3 is 14 residues. Germline CDR1 and CDR2: MNHNY and SVGAGI (reference sequence). The CDR3 loop is CASSYLSSYNEQFF. In nucleotides, the CDR3 is TGTGCCAGCAGTTACCTAAGCTCCTACAATGAGCAGTTCTTC.

The V gene is TRBV28, the J gene TRBJ2-3; TRBD1 or TRBD2 may be the D gene (5 bases each). CDR3 size: 16 residues. The V and J ends lost 3 bases and 3 bases respectively, with 16 bases between them. Germline CDR1 reads MDHEN; CDR2 reads SYDVKM. The CDR3 loop is CASSFARGSFTDTQYF. The CDR3 bases are TGTGCCAGCAGTTTTGCGAGGGGTTCATTTACAGATACGCAGTATTTT.

J is TRBJ2-2 and V is TRBV6-6; the D gene is possibly TRBD2 (6 bases). The CDR3 length is 15 residues. CDR1 MNHNY and CDR2 SVGAGI come from the germline V gene (reference sequence). V lost 0 bases, J lost 6 bases, and 11 bases lay in between. The CDR3 is CASSYSMAGPGELFF. The CDR3 DNA reads TGTGCCAGCAGTTACTCGATGGCGGGGCCCGGGGAGCTGTTTTTT.

This clone came up a few times. At the DNA level, this CDR3 is encoded by other sequences in the same sample as well. This chain links TRBV5-4 with TRBJ2-3; TRBD1 is a possible D gene (6 bases). Trimming cost V 4 bases and J 2 bases, with 11 bases left between them. The germline V gene has CDR1 SGHNT and CDR2 YYREEE (reference sequence). This CDR3 is built from 14 residues. CDR3 DNA sequence: TGTGCCAGCAGCCCGGGGACATCCACAGATACGCAGTATTTT. This sequence encodes CASSPGTSTDTQYF.

The chain employs TRBV5-1 and TRBJ2-7; D unclear. V lost 0 bases, J lost 3 bases, and 19 bases lay in between. CDR1 SGHRS and CDR2 YFSETQ come from the germline V gene. CDR3 length: 17 amino acids. The CDR3 DNA reads as TGCGCCAGCAGCTTGGCCCCTTTGAGCCGTAGTAGCTACGAGCAGTACTTC. Its protein product is CASSLAPLSRSSYEQYF. The complete variable domain, with remaining parts taken from reference TRBV5-1 and TRBJ2-7, reads KAGVTQTPRYLIKTRGQQVTLSCSPISGHRSVSWYQQTPGQGLQFLFEYFSETQRNKGNFPGRFSGRQFSNSRSEMNVSTLELGDSALYLCASSLAPLSRSSYEQYFGPGTRLTVT.

About this clone itself: Just one base apart from a much larger clone, this may be a read error. The sample contains more than one DNA sequence encoding this CDR3. The DNA of the CDR3 is TGTGCCAGCAGCAGCCAGGGCTCCATTCAGTACTTC. Amino acid sequence: CASSSQGSIQYF. V usage is TRBV13 and J usage is TRBJ2-4, with D possibly TRBD1 on 5 matching bases. Germline V gives CDR1 PRHDT, CDR2 FYEKMQ (reference sequence). The CDR3 spans 12 residues. V lost 5 bases and J lost 9, with 11 bases in between.

The V gene is TRBV19, the J gene TRBJ1-2; 8 bases align to TRBD1. CDR3 length: 16 amino acids. Germline V gene sequence: CDR1 LNHDA, CDR2 SQIVND (reference sequence). V trimming: 5 bases; J trimming: 0 bases; junction bases outside the gene matches: 8. The CDR3 sequence: CASSRQGQAANYGYTF. CDR3 in DNA: TGTGCCAGTAGTCGACAGGGACAGGCAGCTAACTATGGCTACACCTTC. The variable domain in full, with the rest retrieved from reference TRBV19 and TRBJ1-2, is DGGITQSPKYLFRKEGQNVTLSCEQNLNHDAMYWYRQDPGQGLRLIYYSQIVNDFQKGDIAEGYSVSREKKESFPLTVTSAQKNPTAFYLCASSRQGQAANYGYTFGSGTRLTVV.

The rearrangement links TRBV7-2 to TRBJ1-1, with 8 bases fitting TRBD1. CDR3 length: 15 residues. CDR1 SGHTA and CDR2 FQGNSA come from the germline V gene. Trimming cost V 6 bases and J 1 base; bases outside gene matches: 7. The CDR3 here is CASRTKGQANTEAFF. The CDR3 DNA sequence: TGTGCCAGCAGGACTAAGGGACAGGCGAACACTGAAGCTTTCTTT.

This clone was counted between two and nine times. The rearrangement uses TRBV5-1 and TRBJ1-4; 9 bases agree with TRBD1. J lost 4 bases, V lost 3 bases, and 7 bases had no gene match. The CDR3 loop spans 16 amino acids. CDR1 and CDR2 from the germline V gene are SGHRS and YFSETQ. CDR3 DNA: TGCGCCAGCAGCTCGGCAGGACAGGGGTTTAATGAAAAACTGTTTTTT. Protein sequence: CASSSAGQGFNEKLFF.

This clone was seen a handful of times. V usage is TRBV5-1 and J usage is TRBJ1-5; D is unclear. The CDR3 covers 14 residues. The ends were cut back, 5 bases at V and 1 base at J, with 10 bases in the middle. CDR1 is SGHRS and CDR2 is YFSETQ in the germline V gene. The CDR3 DNA reads TGCGCCAGCAGTGAAGGTCCGAGCAATCAGCCCCAGCATTTT. As protein: CASSEGPSNQPQHF.

As regards this clone: One junction end does not reproduce the germline sequence, and a read error may be involved. The J gene is TRBJ1-1, the V gene TRBV7-8; D remains ambiguous. The CDR3 has 13 amino acids. Germline V gene lookup returns CDR1 SGHVS and CDR2 FQNEAQ. The CDR3 DNA reads TGTGCCAGCAGCTTAGGCCCTAAGCTTGAAGCTTCCTTT. Translation: CASSLGPKLEASF.

This clone was detected a few times. The chain recombines TRBV19 with TRBJ2-6; the D is unclear. V was pared by 5 bases and J by 0 bases, with 8 bases between. There are 15 residues in the CDR3. CDR1 is LNHDA and CDR2 is SQIVND in the germline V gene (reference sequence). Here the CDR3 DNA reads TGTGCCAGTAGTCCGAGAGTCTCTGGGGCCAACGTCCTGACTTTC. This translates into CASSPRVSGANVLTF.

The CDR3 sequence is CASSRGGGYGYTF. Written as DNA, the CDR3 is TGTGCCAGCAGCCGGGGGGGTGGCTATGGCTACACCTTC. This rearrangement joins TRBV28 to TRBJ1-2, with a tentative D call TRBD1 (5 bases). CDR1 and CDR2 from the germline V gene are MDHEN and SYDVKM. V was clipped by 6 bases and J by 4 bases, with 12 bases between them. The CDR3 loop spans 13 amino acids.

The chain carries TRBV5-1 and TRBJ2-7, with D tentatively TRBD1 (6 bases). Germline-derived CDR1 and CDR2 are SGHRS and YFSETQ. V was trimmed by 4 bases and J by 0 bases, leaving 14 bases between them. The CDR3 contains 15 residues. In nucleotides, the CDR3 is TGCGCCAGCAGCACCGTTACAGGGAGCTCCTACGAGCAGTACTTC. It encodes CASSTVTGSSYEQYF.

V is TRBV5-6 and J is TRBJ1-4; possibly TRBD1 for D (6 bases). With 0 bases removed from V and 11 bases from J, the gap between germline ends came to 11 bases. Looked up from germline, CDR1 is SGHDT and CDR2 is YYEEEE. This CDR3 is built from 13 residues. The CDR3 sequence is CASSLGVDRKLFF. In DNA form, the CDR3 reads TGTGCCAGCAGCTTGGGAGTAGACAGGAAACTGTTTTTT.